This T cell receptor (beta chain) is from a study of cytomegalovirus exposure and HLA in healthy donors. Study-level background: Genotyping showed around 80% of 300 to 450 donors falling in the Caucasian-associated ancestry cluster.

PCR employed 60 Vbeta and 13 Jbeta primers. Repertoires were generated with immunoSEQ multiplex PCR, while TCRdb's copy carries only in-frame clones and drops some. The sample has some 170,000 clones, 70% to 80% seen once. From germline, CDR1 is SGHVS and CDR2 FQNEAQ. This CDR3 is 15 amino acids long. V lost 2 bases and J 2 bases, leaving 10 bases between the germline ends. The J gene is TRBJ2-1, the V gene TRBV7-8; weak D call: TRBD2 (6 bases). Sequencing was performed on PBMCs. This clonotype was obtained from a woman aged 40-49 years in good health and CMV-seronegative. For the CDR3, the DNA is TGTGCCAGCAGCTTACCCAGCGGGCCCTACAATGAGCAGTTCTTC. Its translation is CASSLPSGPYNEQFF.